Following are 23 T cell receptor beta chains from one sample sequenced in a study of T cells after yellow fever vaccination. From the 5' RACE reads, TCRdb called clonotypes with MiXCR, one entry per CDR3 protein. Seen here are fewer than 450,000 distinct CDR3 sequences, 8% to 9.5% observed once, and the top ten hold 17%. Sequences were derived from PBMCs, sampled more than 40 days after the first yellow fever vaccination. The receptors were gathered from a man aged 18 to 35 who received the YFV17D yellow fever vaccine.

There are a few counts of this clonotype. This chain uses TRBV5-1 with TRBJ2-7; TRBD1 might be the D (6 bases). The length of the CDR3 is 15 residues. Germline CDR1 and CDR2: SGHRS and YFSETQ. The V and J ends lost 0 bases and 1 base respectively, with 11 bases between them. The CDR3 DNA reads as TGCGCCAGCAGCTTGGAAACAGGGCGGTCCTACGAGCAGTACGTC. Residues: CASSLETGRSYEQYV.

This clonotype was seen a handful of times. V and J are TRBV7-9 and TRBJ2-7; TRBD1 is a possible D gene (5 bases). There are 12 residues in the CDR3. Germline V CDR1 and CDR2: SEHNR, FQNEAQ (reference sequence). Deletions cut 5 bases from V and 6 bases from J, with 11 bases between. The CDR3 spells CASSQGLFEQYF. The CDR3 bases are TGTGCCAGCAGCCAGGGCCTATTCGAGCAGTACTTC.

This clonotype was counted many times. This chain links TRBV9 with TRBJ1-3; D perhaps matches TRBD1 (5 bases). With 4 bases removed from V and 2 bases from J, the gap between germline ends came to 19 bases. Germline lookup yields CDR1 SGDLS and CDR2 YYNGEE. This CDR3 contains 17 residues. In DNA, the CDR3 is TGTGCCAGCAGCCCCGGGACGGCTCAGCCGGCTGGAAACACCATATATTTT. This sequence encodes CASSPGTAQPAGNTIYF.

This clonotype turned up a few times. The genes are TRBV12-3 or TRBV12-4 and TRBJ1-6; D is ambiguous. The CDR3 contains 12 residues. V was pared by 7 bases and J by 9 bases, with 10 bases between. The CDR3 here is CASTYQSSPLHF. CDR3 coding DNA: TGTGCCAGCACCTATCAGAGTTCACCCCTCCACTTT.

In its sample, this clonotype was seen a few times. The chain's CDR3 is CASRFGTGSGELFF. Here the CDR3 DNA reads TGCGCCAGCAGATTTGGAACAGGGTCGGGGGAGCTGTTTTTT. The chain has TRBV5-1 and TRBJ2-2, with D perhaps TRBD1 (6 bases). CDR1 SGHRS and CDR2 YFSETQ come from the germline V gene. The CDR3 is made up of 14 amino acids. Between the trimmed V and J ends, which lost 5 bases and 8 bases, there was a span of 16 bases.

This clonotype was observed a few times. The rearrangement joins TRBV21-1 to TRBJ2-7; the table names TRBD1, a call not compared with the DNA. TRBV21-1 is given as a pseudogene. The length of the CDR3 is 16 residues. This CDR3 is CASSPTGAESSYEQYV. For the CDR3, the DNA is TGTGCCAGCAGCCCCACGGGGGCAGAAAGCTCCTACGAGCAGTACGTC.

In its sample, this clonotype was seen a few times. V is TRBV5-6 and J is TRBJ1-6, with D tentatively TRBD1 (5 bases). The CDR3 contains 16 residues. Germline V CDR1 and CDR2: SGHDT, YYEEEE. The germline V and J ends were trimmed by 4 bases and 9 bases, with 20 bases remaining between them. The CDR3 nucleotides are TGTGCCAGCAGCGGACGGGGACTGGGAGATTTTTCACCCCTCCACTTT. It yields the protein CASSGRGLGDFSPLHF.

There are a few counts of this clonotype. The rearrangement links TRBV20-1 to TRBJ2-7; D tentatively fits TRBD1 or TRBD2 (5 bases each). Germline CDR1 is DFQATT and CDR2 is SNEGSKA (reference sequence). This CDR3 spans 12 amino acids. V shed 3 bases and J shed 4 bases, with 10 bases lying between them. The CDR3 coding sequence is TGCAGTGCTAGGGGACGAGCGTACGAGCAGTACGTC. Translated: CSARGRAYEQYV.

This clonotype was seen at least ten times. The V gene is TRBV5-5, the J gene TRBJ2-7; possibly TRBD1 or TRBD2 for D (5 bases each). The CDR3 runs to 14 residues. V shed 4 bases and J shed 3 bases, with 14 bases lying between them. Germline V gene sequence: CDR1 SGHKS, CDR2 YYEKEE (reference sequence). In DNA form, the CDR3 reads TGTGCCAGCAGCCAAACCGGGACGGTCTACGAGCAGTACTTC. Amino acids: CASSQTGTVYEQYF. Full variable domain (missing parts from reference TRBV5-5 and TRBJ2-7): DAGVTQSPTHLIKTRGQQVTLRCSPISGHKSVSWYQQVLGQGPQFIFQYYEKEERGRGNFPDRFSARQFPNYSSELNVNALLLGDSALYLCASSQTGTVYEQYFGPGTRLTVT.

CDR3 nucleotide sequence: TGTGCCAGCAGCTTTTTAGCGGGGGGCTGGACCGGGGAGCTGTTTTTT. This codes for CASSFLAGGWTGELFF. The rearrangement joins TRBV7-3 to TRBJ2-2; 10 positions agree with TRBD2. V gave up 3 bases and J gave up 5 bases; unmatched junction bases: 6. This CDR3 comprises 16 residues. Per the germline V gene, CDR1 is SGHTA and CDR2 is FQGTGA.

This clonotype was seen a handful of times. An end of the junction differs from the germline gene, which may be a read error. V gene TRBV20-1 combines with J gene TRBJ2-5; no clear D. Germline CDR1 is DFQATT and CDR2 is SNEGSKA (reference sequence). This CDR3 is 10 amino acids long. The CDR3 coding sequence is TGCAGTGCTAGAGGCGACTTAGAGGCCTTC. Protein product: CSARGDLEAF.

This clonotype was seen a few times. This chain joins TRBV4-1 and TRBJ1-3; TRBD1 might be the D (5 bases). The V end lost 6 bases, the J end lost 2 bases, and 11 bases lay between the germline ends. The CDR3 runs to 14 residues. The germline V gene encodes CDR1 MGHRA and CDR2 YSYEKL. DNA of the CDR3: TGCGCCAGCAGAACACCGGGGGCTGGAAACACCATATATTTT. It yields the protein CASRTPGAGNTIYF.

This clonotype was picked up many times. The rearrangement uses TRBV12-3 or TRBV12-4 and TRBJ1-1; D is undetermined. The CDR3 loop spans 13 amino acids. V lost 5 bases, J lost 0 bases, and 7 bases lay in between. The CDR3 region is CASSHSMNTEAFF. The DNA for the CDR3 is TGTGCCAGCAGTCACAGTATGAACACTGAAGCTTTCTTT.

This clonotype was observed a few times. The gene calls are TRBV15 and TRBJ2-7; D not resolved. CDR1 LNHNV and CDR2 YYDKDF come from the germline V gene (reference sequence). The germline V and J ends were trimmed by 4 bases and 4 bases, with 14 bases remaining between them. This CDR3 is built from 14 residues. As DNA, the CDR3 is TGTGCCACCAGCACCTCAGGAGCAGAATACGAGCAGTACTTC. Protein: CATSTSGAEYEQYF.

V usage is TRBV4-2 and J usage is TRBJ2-1; D may be TRBD2 (7 bases). V was shortened by 6 bases and J by 7 bases, with 19 bases between the two germline ends. CDR1 is LGHNA and CDR2 is YNFKEQ in the germline V gene. The CDR3 consists of 15 residues. Here the CDR3 DNA reads TGTGCCAGCAGTCAAAGGGGGGGGCTCCCAAATGAGCAGTTCTTC. It yields the protein CASSQRGGLPNEQFF.

This chain connects TRBV12-3 or TRBV12-4 to TRBJ1-2; TRBD1 is a possible D gene (5 bases). Trimming removed 1 base at V and 3 bases at J, with 9 bases between. This CDR3 region has 14 residues. CDR3 nucleotide sequence: TGTGCCAGCAGTTTAGTCCAGGGAGACTATGGCTACACCTTC. This encodes CASSLVQGDYGYTF.

In its sample, this clonotype was seen a few times. The chain links TRBV15 to TRBJ1-1; 9 bases fit TRBD1. Germline CDR1 LNHNV, CDR2 YYDKDF (reference sequence). J lost 6 bases, V lost 2 bases, and 10 bases had no gene match. The CDR3 length is 16 residues. CDR3 in amino acids: CATSRFWDRVISEAFF. CDR3 bases: TGTGCCACCAGCAGATTTTGGGACAGGGTTATCTCTGAAGCTTTCTTT.

In its sample, this clonotype was seen many times. The chain uses TRBV7-2 and TRBJ1-2, with D uncertain. Germline values: CDR1 SGHTA, CDR2 FQGNSA. V was shortened by 10 bases and J by 4 bases, with 10 bases between the two germline ends. This CDR3 region has 11 residues. CDR3 in DNA: TGTGCCACGAAGCGGGGCTATGGCTACACCTTC. It encodes CATKRGYGYTF.

The chain joins TRBV7-2 to TRBJ2-1; a possible D gene is TRBD1 (6 bases). CDR3 length: 12 amino acids. CDR1 is SGHTA, CDR2 FQGNSA, per germline. Trimming pared 3 bases from V and 8 bases from J, leaving 8 bases between. The CDR3 reads CASSFYRDEQFF. The CDR3 DNA sequence: TGTGCCAGCAGCTTCTACAGGGATGAGCAGTTCTTC.

In this sample, this clonotype turned up a few times. The chain recombines TRBV10-3 with TRBJ2-3, with 10 nucleotides matching TRBD1. V gave up 2 bases and J gave up 3 bases; unmatched junction bases: 5. The CDR3 spans 16 residues. Germline V gives CDR1 ENHRY, CDR2 SYGVKD. Written as DNA, the CDR3 is TGTGCCATCAGTGAGCTCCGGGACAGGGGAACAGATACGCAGTATTTT. Amino acids: CAISELRDRGTDTQYF.

V is TRBV20-1 and J is TRBJ1-4; D is uncertain. This CDR3 is built from 14 residues. Germline V CDR1 and CDR2: DFQATT, SNEGSKA (reference sequence). V lost 4 bases and J lost 0, with 9 bases in between. The CDR3 region is CSAKQTATNEKLFF. The CDR3 DNA sequence: TGCAGTGCTAAACAGACTGCAACTAATGAAAAACTGTTTTTT.

The chain recombines TRBV18 with TRBJ2-1, with 9 bases that match TRBD2. Germline V gene lookup returns CDR1 KGHSH and CDR2 LQKENI. The ends lost 2 bases at V and 7 bases at J; junction bases unmatched: 6. The length of the CDR3 is 15 residues. Here the CDR3 DNA reads TGTGCCAGCTCACCAGGCGGGGGGGCCGTGAATGAGCAGTTCTTC. Translated, it gives CASSPGGGAVNEQFF.

The gene calls are TRBV20-1 and TRBJ2-2; weak D call: TRBD2 (6 bases). The length of the CDR3 is 15 residues. Germline CDR1 and CDR2: DFQATT and SNEGSKA (reference sequence). Trimming pared 0 bases from V and 4 bases from J, leaving 12 bases between. CDR3 loop: CSARDGRRGTGELFF. Here the CDR3 DNA reads TGCAGTGCTAGAGACGGCAGGCGGGGCACCGGGGAGCTGTTTTTT.